The TCR beta chain under discussion was sequenced for a study of vaccination and CD4 T cells after COVID-19. Treatment: approximately 9-day PBMC culture with coronavirus spike peptide pools or control peptides (ViraFEST assay). From the unexposed donor, CD4+ T cells were collected ahead of the COVID-19 pandemic (2011-2018). Regarding this clonotype: Its antigen is as yet unknown.

The CDR3 spans 15 residues. Germline CDR1 reads MNHNS; CDR2 reads SASEGT. V dropped 7 bases and J dropped 5; count of bases not matched to a gene: 11. CD4+ T cells that had been cultured provided DNA sequenced with the Oncomine TCR Beta short-read assay. TCRdb re-called the PCR reads with MiXCR, one entry per CDR3 protein. The sample gives about 4,300 distinct CDR3 sequences, roughly three fifths of which show up once; around 33% is in the top ten. The chain joins TRBV6-1 to TRBJ1-5, with 7 positions matching TRBD1. The sequenced sample was CD4+ T cells from blood, cultured in vitro. The sequence was obtained from a human donor in good health. CDR3 protein: CASNPGTARDQPQHF. Written as DNA, the CDR3 is TGTGCCAGCAATCCCGGGACAGCGAGGGATCAGCCCCAGCATTTT.